The sequence of this T cell receptor (beta chain) was determined in a study of control samples from healthy donors and cancer patients. The CDR3 runs to 16 residues. The germline V gene encodes CDR1 SGHVS and CDR2 FNYEAQ. The junction had 6 bases not matched to a gene; V was cut back by 5 bases and J by 1 base. Clones were sequenced by immunoSEQ multiplex PCR, and TCRdb holds only the in-frame ones, with some missing. This sample has about 410,000 clones, with 90% found just once. The source is a man in his forties with head and neck cancer. This chain uses TRBV7-6 with TRBJ2-7, with 12 bases lining up with TRBD2. What was sequenced was PBMCs. CDR3 DNA sequence: TGTGCCAGCAGCAACTGGGGGACTAGCGGGTCCTACGAGCAGTACTTC. It yields the protein CASSNWGTSGSYEQYF.